This is a list of T cell receptor beta chains from one sample in a study of radiotherapy plus CTLA-4 blockade in lung cancer. Assay: immunoSEQ multiplex PCR; the TCRdb copy retains only in-frame clones and omits some. This table holds about 45,000 clones, 70% to 75% found once. The sample in question was peripheral blood, obtained from a patient treated with radiotherapy plus ipilimumab. These receptor sequences come from a human donor with non-small cell lung cancer who had a complete response to radiotherapy plus ipilimumab. The CDR3 runs from the conserved cysteine through the conserved F or W. Each record gives: clone size, V gene, CDR3 length, J gene, D gene, CDR3 protein, CDR3 DNA. A D gene is named only where the DNA matches it firmly. A row's size may be missing; if present it is once, few, many or a size class.

-	TRBV28	14	TRBJ1-2	-	CASSLSGEGYGYTF	TGTGCCAGCAGTTTATCAGGGGAGGGATATGGCTACACCTTC
-	TRBV6-5	14	TRBJ2-4	TRBD1	CASRETGQGGIQYF	TGTGCCAGCAGGGAAACCGGACAGGGTGGCATTCAGTACTTC
-	TRBV7-2	15	TRBJ1-2	TRBD1	CASSFRDRPNYGYTF	TGTGCCAGCAGCTTTCGGGACAGGCCTAACTATGGCTACACCTTC
-	TRBV19	18	TRBJ2-3	TRBD2	CASSIDLPSGGSTDTQYF	TGTGCCAGTAGTATAGATCTACCTAGCGGGGGGAGCACAGATACGCAGTATTTT
-	TRBV27	13	TRBJ1-1	-	CASSPLPYTEAFF	TGTGCCAGCAGTCCCCTCCCGTACACTGAAGCTTTCTTT
-	TRBV4-2	17	TRBJ2-1	TRBD2	CASSQDRSSGRAREQFF	TGTGCCAGCAGCCAAGATCGGAGCAGCGGGAGGGCCCGTGAGCAGTTCTTC
-	TRBV5-1	17	TRBJ1-2	TRBD1	CASSLLGQGSLNYGYTF	TGCGCCAGCAGCTTGTTGGGACAGGGCTCACTTAACTATGGCTACACCTTC
-	TRBV6-6	16	TRBJ2-2	TRBD2	CASSYAGLGDTGELFF	TGTGCCAGCAGTTACGCTGGACTAGGGGACACCGGGGAGCTGTTTTTT
-	TRBV4-1	14	TRBJ2-7	-	CASSFRGLGYEQYF	TGCGCCAGCAGCTTCAGGGGTCTGGGCTACGAGCAGTACTTC
-	TRBV7-2	14	TRBJ2-7	TRBD1	CASSFDRGRYEQYF	TGTGCCAGCAGCTTTGACAGGGGCCGCTACGAGCAGTACTTC
-	TRBV28	14	TRBJ1-2	-	CASNSPRRGYGYTF	TGTGCCAGCAATTCACCTCGTCGGGGTTATGGCTACACCTTC
-	TRBV6-5	12	TRBJ1-1	-	CASSYPRGLAFF	TGTGCCAGCAGTTACCCCAGGGGATTGGCTTTCTTT
few	TRBV5-3	16	TRBJ1-5	-	CARRSRQRYSNQPQHF	TGTGCCAGAAGATCCCGACAGAGATATAGCAATCAGCCCCAGCATTTT
-	TRBV7-8	15	TRBJ2-7	-	CASSPHRQAAYEQYF	TGTGCCAGCAGCCCCCACCGACAGGCCGCCTACGAGCAGTACTTC
-	TRBV7-2	17	TRBJ1-6	-	CASSLDLFGTTNSPLHF	TGTGCCAGCAGCTTAGACTTGTTCGGGACAACCAATTCACCCCTCCACTTT
-	TRBV28	14	TRBJ1-1	-	CASSLRGLNTEAFF	TGTGCCAGCAGTTTAAGGGGCCTGAACACTGAAGCTTTCTTT
-	TRBV19	16	TRBJ2-2	-	CASSIRGMADTGELFF	TGTGCCAGTAGTATAAGGGGGATGGCAGACACCGGGGAGCTGTTTTTT
-	TRBV10-2	14	TRBJ2-7	-	CASSESWSDLEQYF	TGCGCCAGCAGTGAGTCGTGGAGCGATCTCGAGCAGTACTTC
-	TRBV9	15	TRBJ2-5	TRBD1	CASSPGGTGAETQYF	TGTGCCAGCAGCCCCGGTGGGACAGGAGCAGAGACCCAGTACTTC
-	TRBV19	14	TRBJ1-2	TRBD1	CASRTTGEYYGYTF	TGTGCCAGTAGAACGACAGGGGAATACTATGGCTACACCTTC
-	TRBV6-5	13	TRBJ2-1	TRBD1	CASSYPGTGEQFF	TGTGCCAGCAGTTACCCCGGGACAGGGGAGCAGTTCTTC
once	TRBV30	15	TRBJ1-5	-	CAWSPWGGGNQPQHF	TGTGCCTGGAGTCCATGGGGGGGCGGCAATCAGCCCCAGCATTTT
few	TRBV20-1	11	TRBJ1-4	-	CSAKSGGKLFF	TGCAGTGCTAAATCGGGGGGAAAACTGTTTTTT
once	TRBV27	16	TRBJ2-3	TRBD1	CASSLWGQPTLGTQYF	TGTGCCAGCAGTTTATGGGGACAGCCCACCCTGGGTACGCAGTATTTT
few	TRBV6-1	12	TRBJ2-7	-	CASSSRGHEQYF	TGTGCCAGCAGTTCCAGAGGACATGAGCAGTACTTC
-	TRBV5-5	16	TRBJ1-5	-	CASSPGGGTGNQPQHF	TGTGCCAGCAGCCCCGGGGGGGGAACGGGCAATCAGCCCCAGCATTTT
-	TRBV7-2	14	TRBJ1-3	TRBD1	CASSRQGSGNTIYF	TGTGCCAGCAGCCGACAGGGCTCTGGAAACACCATATATTTT
-	TRBV6-5	12	TRBJ1-1	TRBD1	CASSSTGGQAFF	TGTGCCAGCAGTTCGACAGGGGGGCAAGCTTTCTTT
-	TRBV9	13	TRBJ1-1	-	CASSVAGNTEAFF	TGTGCCAGCAGCGTAGCGGGGAACACTGAAGCTTTCTTT
-	TRBV30	11	TRBJ1-1	-	CARQENTEAFF	TGTGCACGACAGGAGAACACTGAAGCTTTCTTT
-	TRBV7-2	14	TRBJ1-1	-	CASSRYTGNDEAFF	TGTGCCAGCAGCCGCTATACAGGGAATGATGAAGCTTTCTTT
few	TRBV2	15	TRBJ2-7	TRBD2	CASTPRDSRGGEQYF	TGTGCCAGCACCCCAAGGGACTCTCGCGGGGGCGAGCAGTACTTC
-	TRBV2	20	TRBJ1-5	TRBD1	CASPIQGDRGLWSSNQPQHF	TGTGCCAGCCCTATTCAGGGGGACAGGGGGCTTTGGAGTAGCAATCAGCCCCAGCATTTT
-	TRBV19	15	TRBJ1-1	TRBD1	CASSTRQGTGTEAFF	TGTGCCAGTAGTACTCGACAGGGTACGGGCACTGAAGCTTTCTTT
-	TRBV7-8	14	TRBJ2-1	-	CASSGVVSGGGQFF	TGTGCCAGCAGCGGTGTGGTTTCAGGAGGCGGGCAGTTCTTC
few	TRBV5-1	16	TRBJ2-7	TRBD1	CASSLDLWTGNYEQYF	TGCGCCAGCAGCTTGGACCTTTGGACAGGAAACTACGAGCAGTACTTC
-	TRBV2	19	TRBJ2-6	TRBD2	CASSGAGLAGVSGANVLTF	TGTGCCAGCAGTGGTGCCGGGCTAGCGGGAGTATCCGGGGCCAACGTCCTGACTTTC
-	TRBV30	13	TRBJ1-1	TRBD1	CAWKSGGNTEAFF	TGTGCCTGGAAGTCAGGGGGGAACACTGAAGCTTTCTTT
-	TRBV18	16	TRBJ2-1	TRBD1	CASGSFGTGEPYEQFF	TGTGCCAGCGGGTCTTTCGGGACAGGGGAACCCTATGAGCAGTTCTTC
-	TRBV10-1	14	TRBJ2-3	-	CASSELYYTDTQYF	TGCGCCAGCAGTGAGTTGTACTACACAGATACGCAGTATTTT
once	TRBV4-1	19	TRBJ2-6	-	CASSQVIQGTLAGANVLTF	TGCGCCAGCAGCCAAGTGATTCAGGGAACCCTCGCTGGGGCCAACGTCCTGACTTTC
-	TRBV5-4	15	TRBJ1-4	TRBD1	CASSPSTGDYEKLFF	TGTGCCAGCAGCCCCTCGACAGGGGATTATGAAAAACTGTTTTTT
-	TRBV28	14	TRBJ1-1	-	CASSLTRENTEAFF	TGTGCCAGCAGTTTAACTCGGGAGAACACTGAAGCTTTCTTT
once	TRBV5-1	15	TRBJ2-5	TRBD2	CASSFGLAGGETQYF	TGCGCCAGCAGCTTCGGACTAGCGGGCGGAGAGACCCAGTACTTC
-	TRBV15	15	TRBJ2-7	TRBD1	CATSGGQGVSFEQYF	TGTGCCACCAGCGGAGGACAGGGGGTCAGTTTCGAGCAGTACTTC
-	TRBV20-1	10	TRBJ1-1	-	CSALLPEAIF	TGCAGTGCCCTCCTCCCCGAAGCGATCTTT
-	TRBV6-5	12	TRBJ1-2	-	CASSPGPDGYTF	TGTGCCAGCAGTCCTGGGCCAGATGGCTACACCTTC
once	TRBV11-2	14	TRBJ2-2	TRBD1	CASAPDRATGELFF	TGTGCCAGCGCACCCGACAGGGCCACCGGGGAGCTGTTTTTT
-	TRBV7-9	15	TRBJ2-7	-	CASSLMSSNTYEQYF	TGTGCCAGCAGCTTAATGTCGAGCAATACCTACGAGCAGTACTTC
-	TRBV19	18	TRBJ2-3	TRBD2	CASSMGGASGRRFFQQYF	TGTGCCAGTAGTATGGGGGGCGCTAGCGGGAGGCGTTTTTTTCAGCAGTATTTT
few	TRBV5-1	14	TRBJ1-1	-	CASSSKDRNTEAFF	TGCGCCAGCAGCTCGAAAGACAGGAACACTGAAGCTTTCTTT
-	TRBV19	20	TRBJ2-2	TRBD2	CASRARWTSGRGGSTGELFF	TGTGCCAGTCGGGCACGATGGACTAGCGGGAGGGGAGGGAGCACCGGGGAGCTGTTTTTT
-	TRBV19	15	TRBJ1-2	TRBD1	CASSIQSWAGGGYTF	TGTGCCAGTAGTATTCAGTCCTGGGCAGGGGGCGGCTACACCTTC
-	TRBV6-1	17	TRBJ1-5	TRBD1	CASSEGIRDRPYQPQHF	TGTGCCAGCAGTGAAGGGATTAGGGACAGGCCGTATCAGCCCCAGCATTTT
-	TRBV27	14	TRBJ2-1	TRBD2	CASRPGTMRNEQFF	TGTGCCAGCAGACCCGGGACTATGCGCAATGAGCAGTTCTTC
-	TRBV27	13	TRBJ1-1	-	CASSLLGRTEAFF	TGTGCCAGCAGTTTATTAGGGAGAACTGAAGCTTTCTTT
-	TRBV6-5	14	TRBJ2-7	-	CASSLRDDTIEQYF	TGTGCCAGCAGTCTCCGGGATGATACGATCGAGCAGTACTTC